This T cell receptor beta chain was identified during a study of CD8+ T cells in alopecia areata (dated by TCRdb to the late 2010s). Regarding the study in general: Treated patients were enrolled in an open-label pilot trial of oral tofacitinib at 5 to 10 mg twice daily for moderate-to-severe alopecia areata. Patients on tofacitinib were biopsied at baseline and after 4 and 24 weeks of treatment, and several of the patients also had a later scalp biopsy. Scalp clonality was compared across normal scalp (n=4), patchy alopecia areata scalp (n=8), and alopecia totalis/universalis scalp (n=8). On the human side, TCRbeta sequencing was run on scalp tissue and on sorted CD4+ and CD8+ peripheral blood T cells from healthy controls and from alopecia areata patients with either patchy or totalis/universalis disease. Amplification of TCRbeta CDR3 regions was done by immunoSEQ multiplex PCR using 35 Vbeta forward primers and 13 Jbeta reverse primers. RNA was obtained with the PAXgene miRNA kit for fixed scalp, the miRNeasy kit for PBMCs, and the RNeasy kit for mouse skin. Patients stayed on tofacitinib for 6 to 18 months and then had 6 months of follow-up off drug so that delayed response and recurrence could be assessed. High-throughput TCRbeta sequencing was used to examine T cell clonal expansion in alopecia areata in both the C3H/HeJ mouse model and human patients. Broad study findings and their caveats: TCR sequences shared between patients were less clear than in mice, possibly partly because of HLA diversity in the patient population. Scalp TCR repertoire analysis is complicated because resident alphabeta T cells in normal human skin are also sequenced, whereas mouse skin is dominated by gammadelta T cells. Lesional scalp, especially in alopecia totalis/universalis, showed higher clonality and more expanded CD8+ clones than normal scalp, suggesting antigenic drive.

As regards this clone: Its antigen has not been determined. Qualities for individual bases were not recorded, and no much larger clone is one base off.

There are 13 amino acids in the CDR3, from cysteine to phenylalanine inclusive. Just CDR3 DNA is preserved here, 39 bases in frame from base 1. After removal of 6 bases from V and 4 bases from J, the junction retains 6 bases not matched to a gene. The germline V gene encodes CDR1 SQVTM and CDR2 ANQGSEA. Receptors were amplified or captured by the immunoSEQ multiplex PCR assay. For TCR sequencing, RNA was extracted from every sample and reverse transcribed into cDNA to serve as template. First-strand cDNA was synthesized using SuperScript III with a 2:1 mix of oligo-dT and random hexamers. A synthetic immune receptor repertoire was used to measure amplification bias, and any remaining bias was corrected computationally. Turning to the authors' computational methods: After raw reads were preprocessed to remove errors, the CDR3 was defined following IMGT conventions as running from the conserved cysteine to phenylalanine. Clonality was computed as 1 minus the Shannon entropy, with the entropy normalized by log2 of the number of productive unique TCRs. Scalp TCRbeta sequences were cross-referenced with sorted blood CD4 and CD8 repertoires so that the CD4 or CD8 identity of scalp clones could be inferred. In TCRdb, the immuneACCESS table is reduced to in-frame sequences with V and J assigned. These tables do not hold every clone; where another copy was compared, an unresolved V gene accounts for under half, and the others remain unexplained. The D gene and trimming were derived from the DNA, and the V and J assignments and clone size from that table. For this sample the table gives roughly 140,000 clones, of which 45% to 60% were detected only once. The ten top clones hold roughly 0.92% of the sample.

Sample time point, as interpreted from the label and publication: baseline before oral tofacitinib. From alopecia areata patients, peripheral blood was collected along with lesional scalp punch biopsies. After PBMCs were isolated by density centrifugation and stained for CD3, CD4 and CD8, a FACSAria was used to sort CD4+ and CD8+ T cells. The clonotype comes from a human donor with alopecia areata. This specimen consisted of CD4+ T cells sorted from blood, obtained at week 0. This receptor chain uses TRBV29-1 and TRBJ2-5; TRBD2 matches 9 bases in the middle. The CDR3 protein sequence reads: CSVTAGGRETQYF. The DNA sequence reads TGCAGCGTAACCGCGGGAGGGCGAGAGACCCAGTACTTC.